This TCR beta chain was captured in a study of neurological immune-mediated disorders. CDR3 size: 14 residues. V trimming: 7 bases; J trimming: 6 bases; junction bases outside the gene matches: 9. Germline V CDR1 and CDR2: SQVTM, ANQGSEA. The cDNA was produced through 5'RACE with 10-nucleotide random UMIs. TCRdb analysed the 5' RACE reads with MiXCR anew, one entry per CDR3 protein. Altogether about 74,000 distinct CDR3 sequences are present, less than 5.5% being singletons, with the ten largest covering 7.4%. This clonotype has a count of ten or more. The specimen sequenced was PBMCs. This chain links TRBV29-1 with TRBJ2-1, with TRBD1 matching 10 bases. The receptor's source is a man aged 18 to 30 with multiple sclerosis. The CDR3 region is CSAVDRGHSNEQFF. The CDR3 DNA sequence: TGCAGCGCCGTCGACAGGGGGCATTCCAATGAGCAGTTCTTC.